This T cell receptor (beta chain) was obtained from a study of blood T cell repertoires in COVID-19. Study-wide context: Both acute and convalescent COVID-19 samples were obtained from the United States, Italy and Spain.

Libraries were prepared by immunoSEQ multiplex PCR; TCRdb keeps only in-frame clonotypes and omits some of them. The sample records nearly 250,000 clones, about 80% being singletons. The origin of this receptor is a woman older than 75 with acute or convalescent COVID-19. Material: peripheral blood.

This CDR3 reads CASSPGKPYSNQPQHF. The CDR3 nucleotides read TGTGCCAGCAGCCCCGGGAAGCCGTATAGCAATCAGCCCCAGCATTTT. V and J are TRBV5-6 and TRBJ1-5; no reliable D call. The germline V and J ends were trimmed by 4 bases and 0 bases, with 14 bases remaining between them. This CDR3 spans 16 amino acids. Looked up from germline, CDR1 is SGHDT and CDR2 is YYEEEE.